Listed below are T cell receptor beta chains from one sample, sequenced in a study of human T cells and chemical hapten exposure. TCRdb processed the RACE reads anew with MiXCR; each CDR3 protein has one entry. The sample records more than 90,000 distinct CDR3 sequences, approximately 10% being singletons. The source was whole blood, collected in connection with sensitization to the hapten diphenylcyclopropenone (DPC). The source of these receptors is a woman aged 40 to 55 with alopecia areata. Some clones in this sample may be carry-over from other donors' samples. The CDR3 runs from the conserved cysteine through the conserved F or W. Only some rows state a clone size, as once, few, many or a class for expanded clones.

cdr3_aa: CASSLELGPPYEQYF; v_call: TRBV7-6; clone_size: .; j_call: TRBJ2-7
cdr3_aa: CASSSMSSYEQYF; v_call: TRBV6-2/TRBV6-3; clone_size: .; j_call: TRBJ2-7
cdr3_aa: CSARAAKGGNYNEQFF; v_call: TRBV20-1; clone_size: many; j_call: TRBJ2-1
cdr3_aa: CSAIGGGNQPQHF; v_call: TRBV20-1; clone_size: many; j_call: TRBJ1-5
cdr3_aa: CASRPGPMLGELFF; v_call: TRBV12-3/TRBV12-4; clone_size: few; j_call: TRBJ2-2
cdr3_aa: CASSKRLAGGHEQYF; v_call: TRBV11-2; clone_size: few; j_call: TRBJ2-7
cdr3_aa: CARTEDNEQFF; v_call: TRBV5-1; clone_size: many; j_call: TRBJ2-1
cdr3_aa: CSVGALVEAFF; v_call: TRBV29-1; clone_size: .; j_call: TRBJ1-1
cdr3_aa: CASSHHRDRGLGEQYF; v_call: TRBV3-1; clone_size: .; j_call: TRBJ2-7
cdr3_aa: CASSFREKLFF; v_call: TRBV23-1; clone_size: .; j_call: TRBJ1-4
cdr3_aa: CASSAGVALRTEKLFF; v_call: TRBV7-2; clone_size: few; j_call: TRBJ1-4
cdr3_aa: CASSLRGGRGDTQYF; v_call: TRBV7-2; clone_size: few; j_call: TRBJ2-3
cdr3_aa: CASSQEGGPLGAKDIQYF; v_call: TRBV4-3; clone_size: few; j_call: TRBJ2-4
cdr3_aa: CASATTNEQFF; v_call: TRBV6-2/TRBV6-3; clone_size: many; j_call: TRBJ2-1
cdr3_aa: CASSPGQGLTGELFF; v_call: TRBV11-3; clone_size: many; j_call: TRBJ2-2
cdr3_aa: CSARDWQGSLGEQYF; v_call: TRBV20-1; clone_size: .; j_call: TRBJ2-7
cdr3_aa: CASSQGLAGGDEQFF; v_call: TRBV18; clone_size: few; j_call: TRBJ2-1
cdr3_aa: CASSLGNRQGDTQYF; v_call: TRBV7-2; clone_size: few; j_call: TRBJ2-3
cdr3_aa: CASSLAPVGQGAHYGYTF; v_call: TRBV11-2; clone_size: many; j_call: TRBJ1-2
cdr3_aa: CSARGRGDTQYF; v_call: TRBV20-1; clone_size: few; j_call: TRBJ2-3
cdr3_aa: CASTGVYEQYF; v_call: TRBV6-2/TRBV6-3; clone_size: many; j_call: TRBJ2-7
cdr3_aa: CASSPPGQGSRPLHF; v_call: TRBV3-1; clone_size: .; j_call: TRBJ1-6
cdr3_aa: CASSLGSGGDTQYF; v_call: TRBV12-3/TRBV12-4; clone_size: .; j_call: TRBJ2-3
cdr3_aa: CASSQGLAGGYEQYF; v_call: TRBV3-1; clone_size: .; j_call: TRBJ2-7
cdr3_aa: CASSFPLNIQYF; v_call: TRBV7-9; clone_size: many; j_call: TRBJ2-4
cdr3_aa: CASSLLLVANEQFF; v_call: TRBV28; clone_size: .; j_call: TRBJ2-1
cdr3_aa: CSVSRDSVLHEQYF; v_call: TRBV29-1; clone_size: few; j_call: TRBJ2-7
cdr3_aa: CASSEKTPAETQYF; v_call: TRBV2; clone_size: few; j_call: TRBJ2-5
cdr3_aa: CSASGTPYEQYF; v_call: TRBV29-1; clone_size: few; j_call: TRBJ2-7
cdr3_aa: CAISERGTNTEAFF; v_call: TRBV10-3; clone_size: .; j_call: TRBJ1-1
cdr3_aa: CASSSYRGNEQFF; v_call: TRBV13; clone_size: few; j_call: TRBJ2-1
cdr3_aa: CASSLGSSGLSYEQYF; v_call: TRBV7-2; clone_size: .; j_call: TRBJ2-7
cdr3_aa: CASSEGQGPAYEQYF; v_call: TRBV2; clone_size: few; j_call: TRBJ2-7
cdr3_aa: CASSPGQGVNGYTF; v_call: TRBV5-1; clone_size: .; j_call: TRBJ1-2
cdr3_aa: CAAGVTNEKLFF; v_call: TRBV30; clone_size: many; j_call: TRBJ1-4
cdr3_aa: CASSLDPPGLAGGGTQYF; v_call: TRBV11-2; clone_size: .; j_call: TRBJ2-3
cdr3_aa: CSVLRGGITEAFF; v_call: TRBV20-1; clone_size: .; j_call: TRBJ1-1
cdr3_aa: CSVLAGASTDTQYF; v_call: TRBV29-1; clone_size: .; j_call: TRBJ2-3
cdr3_aa: CSVEVGVSHTEAFF; v_call: TRBV29-1; clone_size: few; j_call: TRBJ1-1
cdr3_aa: CASSLRAAGANVLTF; v_call: TRBV19; clone_size: many; j_call: TRBJ2-6
cdr3_aa: CSVAATEAGGYTF; v_call: TRBV29-1; clone_size: few; j_call: TRBJ1-2
cdr3_aa: CASSFHGTADEQYF; v_call: TRBV27; clone_size: few; j_call: TRBJ2-7
cdr3_aa: CAISEPGTFREQYF; v_call: TRBV10-3; clone_size: .; j_call: TRBJ2-7
cdr3_aa: CASSLGGQAKRNIQYF; v_call: TRBV7-8; clone_size: many; j_call: TRBJ2-4
cdr3_aa: CSVDGTSGSPPTGELFF; v_call: TRBV29-1; clone_size: .; j_call: TRBJ2-2
cdr3_aa: CASSFLTYNEQFF; v_call: TRBV7-9; clone_size: .; j_call: TRBJ2-1
cdr3_aa: CASNSGGRDTQYF; v_call: TRBV2; clone_size: few; j_call: TRBJ2-3
cdr3_aa: CASSRTLPYGYTF; v_call: TRBV12-3/TRBV12-4; clone_size: few; j_call: TRBJ1-2
cdr3_aa: CASSLAPAGVHNEQFF; v_call: TRBV7-2; clone_size: many; j_call: TRBJ2-1
cdr3_aa: CASSPQRGQLSNQPQHF; v_call: TRBV12-3/TRBV12-4; clone_size: few; j_call: TRBJ1-5
cdr3_aa: CSARVTGVETQYF; v_call: TRBV20-1; clone_size: few; j_call: TRBJ2-5
cdr3_aa: CASGFGQSTDTQYF; v_call: TRBV12-5; clone_size: many; j_call: TRBJ2-3
cdr3_aa: CASSNRGNTEAFF; v_call: TRBV5-4; clone_size: many; j_call: TRBJ1-1
cdr3_aa: CSVVSGSSYNEQFF; v_call: TRBV29-1; clone_size: .; j_call: TRBJ2-1
cdr3_aa: CASSSTIHQPQHF; v_call: TRBV12-3/TRBV12-4; clone_size: few; j_call: TRBJ1-5
cdr3_aa: CASSALSTSGVTDTQYF; v_call: TRBV5-5; clone_size: .; j_call: TRBJ2-3
cdr3_aa: CASSIRVGVAANEQFF; v_call: TRBV27; clone_size: many; j_call: TRBJ2-1
cdr3_aa: CASSFGTDTQYF; v_call: TRBV5-4; clone_size: few; j_call: TRBJ2-3
cdr3_aa: CASSRGEETQYF; v_call: TRBV6-5; clone_size: .; j_call: TRBJ2-5
cdr3_aa: CASSATGDRRVQPQHF; v_call: TRBV7-2; clone_size: .; j_call: TRBJ1-5